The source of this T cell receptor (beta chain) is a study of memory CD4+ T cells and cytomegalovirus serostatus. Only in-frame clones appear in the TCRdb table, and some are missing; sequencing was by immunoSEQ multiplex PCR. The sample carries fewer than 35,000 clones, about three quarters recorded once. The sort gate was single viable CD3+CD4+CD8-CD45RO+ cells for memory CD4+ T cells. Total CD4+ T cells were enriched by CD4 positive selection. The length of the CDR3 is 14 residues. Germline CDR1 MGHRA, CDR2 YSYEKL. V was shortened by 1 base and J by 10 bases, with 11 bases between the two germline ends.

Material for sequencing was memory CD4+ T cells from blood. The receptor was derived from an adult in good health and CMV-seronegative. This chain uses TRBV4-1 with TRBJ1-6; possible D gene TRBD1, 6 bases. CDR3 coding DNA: TGCGCCAGCAGCCAAGTGAGGGGGGGCTCACCCCTCCACTTT. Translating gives CASSQVRGGSPLHF.